The 21 T cell receptor beta chains reported below all come from one sample, sequenced in a study of shared clonotypes between healthy human individuals. This table comes from immunoSEQ multiplex PCR, and its TCRdb copy is limited to in-frame clones, with some not included. This sample has 950,000 to 1,100,000 clones; under 80% occur once, and the top ten carry 1.4%. The specimen sequenced was memory CD4+ T cells sorted from blood. Described subset: CD45RA-negative fraction. Receptor source: a man in his late teens or twenties in good health.

V usage is TRBV28 and J usage is TRBJ2-4, with D possibly being TRBD2 (7 bases). Germline V gives CDR1 MDHEN, CDR2 SYDVKM. Trimming stripped 7 bases from V and 0 bases from J, with 13 bases between. The length of the CDR3 is 15 residues. CDR3 protein: CASTWGGSAKNIQYF. CDR3 sequence (DNA): TGTGCCAGCACCTGGGGGGGCTCAGCCAAAAACATTCAGTACTTC.

The J gene is TRBJ2-6, the V gene TRBV7-2; D unclear. The CDR3 contains 19 residues. The V and J ends lost 1 base and 3 bases respectively, with 19 bases between them. Germline CDR1 is SGHTA and CDR2 is FQGNSA. The CDR3 loop is CASSLGVGHPAGGANVLTF. The CDR3 DNA sequence: TGTGCCAGCAGCTTAGGAGTTGGTCACCCGGCCGGTGGGGCCAACGTCCTGACTTTC.

This chain connects TRBV2 to TRBJ2-7; D gene uncertain. V was clipped by 5 bases and J by 8 bases, with 19 bases between them. This CDR3 spans 14 amino acids. Germline V gives CDR1 SNHLY, CDR2 FYNNEI. The CDR3 DNA sequence: TGTGCCAGCAGTAGACTGCCCCCTCCGTGGCAGCAGTACTTC. It specifies CASSRLPPPWQQYF.

The chain employs TRBV7-9 and TRBJ2-5; 10 bases match TRBD1. The J call may be faulty, since TRBJ2-7 better matches the DNA end. Per germline, CDR1 SEHNR and CDR2 FQNEAQ (reference sequence). CDR3 length: 18 amino acids. The CDR3 DNA is TGTGCCAGCAGCTCACCACCTCCGGGACAGGGGATAAGCTACGAGCAGTACTTC. This encodes CASSSPPPGQGISYEQYF.

The chain links TRBV7-6 to TRBJ2-6, with D unclear. V was shortened by 5 bases and J by 5 bases, with 22 bases between the two germline ends. Germline CDR1 is SGHVS and CDR2 is FNYEAQ. This CDR3 spans 18 amino acids. The CDR3 spells CASSRSGESHSRANVLTF. The CDR3 DNA follows: TGTGCCAGCAGCCGATCAGGTGAATCTCACAGTCGGGCCAACGTCCTGACTTTC.

The rearrangement joins TRBV7-9 to TRBJ2-7; possible D gene TRBD1, 5 bases. Between the trimmed V and J ends, which lost 5 bases and 7 bases, there was a span of 12 bases. The CDR3 consists of 12 residues. The germline gives CDR1 SEHNR, CDR2 FQNEAQ (reference sequence). CDR3 amino acids: CASSEPGSEQYF. The CDR3 DNA follows: TGTGCCAGCAGCGAACCAGGGTCGGAGCAGTACTTC.

As regards this clone: A much larger clone lies a single base off, so this may be a read error. Other nucleotide sequences in the sample specify the same CDR3. This chain links TRBV6-1 with TRBJ2-7, with D unclear. V was trimmed by 6 bases and J by 2 bases, leaving 5 bases between them. This CDR3 has 11 residues. Germline CDR1 is MNHNS and CDR2 is SASEGT. This chain's CDR3 is CASSPAYEQYF. CDR3 nucleotides: TGTGCCAGCAGCCCAGCCTACGAGCAGTACTTC.

The chain has TRBV6-4 and TRBJ1-1; no clear D. V was shortened by 4 bases and J by 1 base, with 10 bases between the two germline ends. Germline CDR1 is MRHNA and CDR2 is SNTAGT. This CDR3 has 14 residues. In DNA form, the CDR3 reads TGTGCCAGCAGTGCGGAAGCAGGGAACACTGAAGCTTTCTTT. It encodes CASSAEAGNTEAFF.

V gene TRBV7-3 combines with J gene TRBJ2-1; D gene ambiguous. The germline V gene encodes CDR1 SGHTA and CDR2 FQGTGA. The CDR3 runs 14 residues. Trimming took 5 bases from V and 8 from J, leaving 16 bases between them. CDR3 loop: CASSPWGGVDEQFF. The CDR3 DNA follows: TGTGCCAGCAGCCCATGGGGTGGGGTGGATGAGCAGTTCTTC. The variable domain in full, with the rest retrieved from reference TRBV7-3 and TRBJ2-1, is GAGVSQTPSNKVTEKGKYVELRCDPISGHTALYWYRQSLGQGPEFLIYFQGTGAADDSGLPNDRFFAVRPEGSVSTLKIQRTERGDSAVYLCASSPWGGVDEQFFGPGTRLTVL.

Details on this clone: Other DNA sequences in this sample translate to the same CDR3. The V call is TRBV18, the J call TRBJ2-7; D uncertain. The CDR3 covers 13 residues. Germline CDR1 and CDR2: KGHSH and LQKENI. Trimming removed 6 bases from V and 2 bases from J, with 11 bases in between. Written as DNA, the CDR3 is TGTGCCAGCTCGCAGACTGAGACCTACGAGCAGTACTTC. The encoded protein is CASSQTETYEQYF. The whole variable domain, remainder taken from reference TRBV18 and TRBJ2-7, is NAGVMQNPRHLVRRRGQEARLRCSPMKGHSHVYWYRQLPEEGLKFMVYLQKENIIDESGMPKERFSAEFPKEGPSILRIQQVVRGDSAAYFCASSQTETYEQYFGPGTRLTVT.

The rearrangement links TRBV19 to TRBJ1-4; maybe TRBD1 (5 bases). The germline gives CDR1 LNHDA, CDR2 SQIVND (reference sequence). The CDR3 sequence is 13 residues long. Trimming removed 5 bases at V and 13 bases at J, with 17 bases between. This chain's CDR3 is CASSFPDRIGLFF. The DNA of the CDR3 is TGTGCCAGTAGTTTCCCTGACAGAATAGGACTGTTTTTT.

The chain is built from TRBV12-5 and TRBJ2-3; no firm D call. CDR3 length: 13 amino acids. CDR1 and CDR2 (germline): LGHNT, FRNRAP. Trimming removed 0 bases from V and 6 bases from J, with 7 bases in between. The CDR3 region has the DNA TGTGCTAGTGGTTTGGTAAACTTGGATACGCAGTATTTT. Its translation is CASGLVNLDTQYF.

This clone came up once. This sequence joins TRBV2 and TRBJ2-7; 11 bases map to TRBD1. The CDR3 totals 13 residues. Per germline, CDR1 SNHLY and CDR2 FYNNEI. The J segment lost 5 bases and the V segment lost 8 bases, leaving 5 bases of the junction unmatched. CDR3 sequence (DNA): TGTGCCAGCGACGGGACAGGGGGGGACGAGCAGTACTTC. The encoded protein is CASDGTGGDEQYF.

CDR3 in amino acids: CASSVGDTQYF. The CDR3 DNA reads TGTGCCAGCTCAGTTGGAGATACGCAGTATTTT. The rearrangement links TRBV18 to TRBJ2-3; no clear D. V was pared by 5 bases and J by 5 bases, with 5 bases between. CDR1 is KGHSH and CDR2 is LQKENI in the germline V gene. The CDR3 is 11 residues long.

This clone is a singleton in its sample. This chain connects TRBV6-1 to TRBJ1-1; D may be TRBD1 (6 bases). The germline gives CDR1 MNHNS, CDR2 SASEGT. The V end was cut by 8 bases, the J end by 4 bases, with 14 bases between. The CDR3 has 13 amino acids. CDR3 amino acids: CASLGGASTEAFF. The CDR3 DNA sequence: TGTGCCAGCCTCGGGGGGGCAAGCACTGAAGCTTTCTTT.

The J gene is TRBJ2-5, the V gene TRBV5-1, with TRBD2 matching over 9 bases. Germline V gene lookup returns CDR1 SGHRS and CDR2 YFSETQ. V shed 0 bases, J shed 5 bases, and the junction held 5 bases outside the gene matches. This CDR3 region has 15 residues. The CDR3 protein is CASSLASGRWETQYF. DNA for the CDR3: TGCGCCAGCAGCTTGGCCAGCGGGAGGTGGGAGACCCAGTACTTC.

This chain links TRBV19 with TRBJ2-5; no definite D call. The germline CDR1 and CDR2 sequences are LNHDA and SQIVND (reference sequence). The length of the CDR3 is 13 residues. Trimming left V 5 bases short and J 10 bases short, with 17 bases between. CDR3: CASSPQPPGVQYF. The CDR3 bases are TGTGCCAGTAGTCCCCAACCCCCTGGTGTCCAGTACTTC.

The V and J genes are TRBV7-6 and TRBJ2-3; 7 bases agree with TRBD1. The CDR3 runs to 16 residues. The germline CDR1 and CDR2 sequences are SGHVS and FNYEAQ. With V trimmed by 0 bases and J by 4 bases, 7 bases remained unmatched. CDR3 protein: CASSLAILGTADTQYF. The CDR3 region has the DNA TGTGCCAGCAGCTTAGCAATCCTCGGGACAGCAGATACGCAGTATTTT.

The chain employs TRBV11-2 and TRBJ1-2; D uncertain. V was shortened by 4 bases and J by 5 bases, with 14 bases between the two germline ends. The CDR3 runs 14 residues. From germline, CDR1 is SGHAT and CDR2 FQNNGV. CDR3 nucleotides: TGTGCCAGCAGCTCCACCATGGGGAGGTATGGCTACACCTTC. Amino acids: CASSSTMGRYGYTF.

The chain combines TRBV7-2 with TRBJ2-1; no firm D call. Germline values: CDR1 SGHTA, CDR2 FQGNSA. Trimming shortened V by 6 bases and J by 7 bases, and 10 bases separated the two germline ends. This CDR3 has 12 amino acids. The CDR3 DNA reads TGTGCCAGCAGTCCTAAGGGAAATGAGCAGTTCTTC. Protein sequence: CASSPKGNEQFF.

The chain recombines TRBV4-3 with TRBJ2-4, with 11 bases fitting TRBD2. CDR3 length equals 19 residues. CDR1 and CDR2 from the germline V gene are LGHNA and YSLEER. With V trimmed by 0 bases and J by 1 base, 8 bases remained unmatched. The CDR3 sequence: CASSQDITSGSKAKNIQYF. In nucleotides, the CDR3 is TGCGCCAGCAGCCAAGATATAACTAGCGGGAGTAAGGCCAAAAACATTCAGTACTTC.